This T cell receptor beta chain was found in a study of shared clonotypes between healthy human individuals. Broader study findings: Naive subsets generally exceeded memory subsets in estimated richness.

Approximately 220 ng DNA, 30,000 to 35,000 T cell genomes, went into each sorted-subset replicate PCR. Authors' data handling: Filtering differed, since immunoSEQ gave only junction sequences and no quality scores. The repertoire was sequenced with immunoSEQ multiplex PCR; TCRdb's copy has only in-frame clones and lacks some. That table is the source of V, J and clone size, and D and trimming were worked out from the DNA. The repertoire consists of about 2.3 million clones, with 85% to 95% occurring once and the leading ten covering around 0.35%. CD4+ cells were split into CD45RA+ naive and CD45RA-negative memory subsets. CDR1 and CDR2 (germline): SGDLS, YYNGEE. This CDR3 comprises 17 residues. With 3 bases removed from V and 8 bases from J, the gap between germline ends came to 24 bases. In regard to this clone: No antigen is known for it.

The sequenced sample consisted of naive CD4+ T cells from PBMCs. The subset is: CD45RA+ positively selected. The receptor's source is a man younger than 35 in good health. Some clones in this sample may be carry-over from other donors' samples. The chain recombines TRBV9 with TRBJ2-1; weak D call: TRBD2 (6 bases). The CDR3 coding sequence is TGTGCCAGCAGCGCCGACTTACCGGGAGCCCCATCCCATGAGCAGTTCTTC. Encoded protein: CASSADLPGAPSHEQFF.